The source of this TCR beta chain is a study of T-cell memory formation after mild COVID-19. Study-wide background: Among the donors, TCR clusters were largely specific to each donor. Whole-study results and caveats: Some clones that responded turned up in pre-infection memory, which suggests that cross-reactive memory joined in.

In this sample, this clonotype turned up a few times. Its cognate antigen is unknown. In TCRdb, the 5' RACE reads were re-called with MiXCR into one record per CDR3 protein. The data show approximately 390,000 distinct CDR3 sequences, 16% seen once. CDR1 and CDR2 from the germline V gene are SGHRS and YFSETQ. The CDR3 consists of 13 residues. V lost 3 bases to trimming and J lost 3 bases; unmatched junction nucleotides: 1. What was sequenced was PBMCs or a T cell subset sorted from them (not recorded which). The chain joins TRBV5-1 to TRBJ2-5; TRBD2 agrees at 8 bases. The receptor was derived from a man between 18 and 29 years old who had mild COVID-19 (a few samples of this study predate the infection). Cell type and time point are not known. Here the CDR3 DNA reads TGCGCCAGCAGCTCGACTAGCGAAGAGACCCAGTACTTC. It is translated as CASSSTSEETQYF.